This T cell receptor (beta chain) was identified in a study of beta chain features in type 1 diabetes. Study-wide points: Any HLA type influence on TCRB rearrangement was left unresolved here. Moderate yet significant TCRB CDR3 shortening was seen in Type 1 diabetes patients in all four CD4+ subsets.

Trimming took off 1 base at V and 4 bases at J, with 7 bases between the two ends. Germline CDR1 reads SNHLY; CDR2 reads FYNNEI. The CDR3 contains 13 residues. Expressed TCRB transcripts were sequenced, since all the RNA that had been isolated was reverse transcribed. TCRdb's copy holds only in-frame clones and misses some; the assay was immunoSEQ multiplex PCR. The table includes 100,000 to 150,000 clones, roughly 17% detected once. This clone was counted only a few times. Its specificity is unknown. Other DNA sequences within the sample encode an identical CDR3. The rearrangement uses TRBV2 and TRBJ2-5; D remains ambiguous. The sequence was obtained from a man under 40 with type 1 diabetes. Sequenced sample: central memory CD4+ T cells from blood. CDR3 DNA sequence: TGTGCCAGCAGTGAAGGGGGTGGAGAGACCCAGTACTTC. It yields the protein CASSEGGGETQYF.